The 4 T cell receptor beta chains in this list originate from one sample, sequenced in a study of blood T cell repertoires in COVID-19. Sequencing was performed with immunoSEQ multiplex PCR; in TCRdb, only in-frame clones are kept and a portion is missing. Of 150,000 to 200,000 clones listed, 88% are singletons. The specimen was peripheral blood. The receptors derive from a human donor in a cohort sampled during active COVID-19.

V usage is TRBV7-2 and J usage is TRBJ2-1; D might be TRBD1 (6 bases). V dropped 1 base and J dropped 7 bases, with 11 bases sitting between them. Germline loops: CDR1 SGHTA, CDR2 FQGNSA. CDR3 length: 14 residues. The CDR3 DNA sequence: TGTGCCAGCAGCTTAGTAACAGGGTTGAATGAGCAGTTCTTC. This translates into CASSLVTGLNEQFF.

This chain connects TRBV19 to TRBJ1-6; D remains ambiguous. Trimming cost V 2 bases and J 7 bases, with 6 bases left between them. Germline CDR1 is LNHDA and CDR2 is SQIVND (reference sequence). This CDR3 is built from 13 residues. This CDR3 reads CASSITENSPLHF. In DNA form, the CDR3 reads TGTGCCAGTAGTATAACAGAAAATTCACCCCTCCACTTT.

The chain links TRBV7-2 to TRBJ2-7, with 7 bases that match TRBD2. The CDR3 spans 15 residues. J lost 3 bases, V lost 6 bases, and 11 bases had no gene match. The germline gives CDR1 SGHTA, CDR2 FQGNSA. This CDR3 reads CASRSGAGVHYEQYF. CDR3 sequence (DNA): TGTGCCAGCAGGTCTGGGGCGGGGGTACACTACGAGCAGTACTTC. The whole variable domain, filled in from reference TRBV7-2 and TRBJ2-7, reads GAGVSQSPSNKVTEKGKDVELRCDPISGHTALYWYRQSLGQGLEFLIYFQGNSAPDKSGLPSDRFSAERTGGSVSTLTIQRTQQEDSAVYLCASRSGAGVHYEQYFGPGTRLTVT.

The chain is built from TRBV5-8 and TRBJ1-4; unclear D gene. The CDR3 contains 13 residues. The V gene's germline CDR1 is SGHTS and CDR2 YDEGEE. Trimming shortened V by 5 bases and J by 9 bases, and 14 bases separated the two germline ends. The CDR3 DNA follows: TGTGCCAGCAGGAGCAAAATCGGGAAAAAACTGTTTTTT. Translation gives CASRSKIGKKLFF.